This T cell receptor (beta chain) was retrieved from a study of Graves' ophthalmopathy and Graves' hyperthyroidism. Study results and limitations: The study's model predicted ophthalmopathy progression at 65% to 71% sensitivity and about 72% specificity. Among expanded thyroid clonotypes above 0.001 frequency, most also occurred in blood.

Excluded: other autoimmune disease, uncontrolled infection, pregnancy or lactation. This CDR3 contains 13 residues. CDR1 is SQVTM, CDR2 ANQGSEA, per germline. Trimming took off 3 bases at V and 3 bases at J, with 11 bases between the two ends. The study amplified TCR beta CDR3 regions using RNA transcripts. First-round RT-PCR employed HTBI primers, with a second-round multiplex PCR after it. A single record per CDR3 protein comes from TCRdb applying MiXCR to the multiplex PCR reads. The repertoire includes about 550,000 distinct CDR3 sequences, approximately 35% of them detected once, and around 4.6% sits in the top ten. In regard to this clonotype: Its antigen is currently unknown.

The chain uses TRBV29-1 and TRBJ1-1; D is unclear. The specimen was peripheral blood or thyroid tissue (not recorded which). The source of this sequence is an adult man with Graves' hyperthyroidism. CDR3 coding DNA: TGCAGCGTTGACCCCCAGGCCGACACTGAAGCTTTCTTT. It yields the protein CSVDPQADTEAFF.